A single sample is the source of the 2 T cell receptor beta chains below, sequenced in a study of control samples from healthy donors and cancer patients. TCRdb's copy holds only in-frame clones and misses some; the assay was immunoSEQ multiplex PCR. The table shows about 120,000 clones, with just under 90% occurring only once. Sequencing was done on a sample of blood. The receptors here all came from a man aged 30 to 45 in good health.

CDR3 DNA: TGTGCCACACAGAGGGAGGAACCTGGCTACACCTTC. It yields the protein CATQREEPGYTF. The J gene is TRBJ1-2, the V gene TRBV2; D is ambiguous. Germline assignment: CDR1 SNHLY and CDR2 FYNNEI. V gave up 10 bases and J gave up 7 bases, with 16 bases separating them. CDR3 length: 12 amino acids.

The chain employs TRBV6-5 and TRBJ1-3, with D perhaps matching TRBD1 (5 bases). CDR3 size: 15 residues. V gave up 5 bases and J gave up 3 bases, with 14 bases separating them. Germline loops: CDR1 MNHEY, CDR2 SVGAGI. CDR3 sequence (DNA): TGTGCCAGCAGTCCCACAGGCATCGATGGAAACACCATATATTTT. Its protein is CASSPTGIDGNTIYF.